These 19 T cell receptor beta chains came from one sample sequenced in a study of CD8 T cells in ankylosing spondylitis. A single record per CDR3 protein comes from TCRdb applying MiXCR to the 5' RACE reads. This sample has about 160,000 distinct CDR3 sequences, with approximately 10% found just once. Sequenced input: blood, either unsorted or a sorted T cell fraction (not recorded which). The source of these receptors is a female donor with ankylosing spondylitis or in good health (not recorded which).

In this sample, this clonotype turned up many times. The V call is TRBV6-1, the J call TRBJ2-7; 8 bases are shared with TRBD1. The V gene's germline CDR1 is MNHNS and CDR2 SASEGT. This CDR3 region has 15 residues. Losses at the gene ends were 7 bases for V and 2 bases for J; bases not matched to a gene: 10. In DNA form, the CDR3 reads TGTGCCAGCACCCCTGGGACAGGCCGGCCCTACGAGCAGTACTTC. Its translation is CASTPGTGRPYEQYF.

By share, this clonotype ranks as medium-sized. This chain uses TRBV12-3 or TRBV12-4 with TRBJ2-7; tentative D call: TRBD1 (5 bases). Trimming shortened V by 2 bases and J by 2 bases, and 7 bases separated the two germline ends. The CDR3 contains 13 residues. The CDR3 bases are TGTGCCAGCAGTTTAACGGACACCTACGAGCAGTACTTC. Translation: CASSLTDTYEQYF.

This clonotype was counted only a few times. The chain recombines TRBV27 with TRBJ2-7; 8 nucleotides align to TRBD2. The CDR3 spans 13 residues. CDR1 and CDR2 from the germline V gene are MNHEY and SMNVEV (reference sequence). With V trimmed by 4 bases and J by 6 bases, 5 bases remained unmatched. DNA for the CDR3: TGTGCCAGCAGTTCAGGACTAGCAGTCGAGCAGTACTTC. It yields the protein CASSSGLAVEQYF.

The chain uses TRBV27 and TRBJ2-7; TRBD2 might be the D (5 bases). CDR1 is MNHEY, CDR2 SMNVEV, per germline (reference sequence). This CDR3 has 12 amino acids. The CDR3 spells CATASGDYEQYF. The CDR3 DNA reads TGTGCTACTGCGTCCGGGGACTACGAGCAGTACTTC.

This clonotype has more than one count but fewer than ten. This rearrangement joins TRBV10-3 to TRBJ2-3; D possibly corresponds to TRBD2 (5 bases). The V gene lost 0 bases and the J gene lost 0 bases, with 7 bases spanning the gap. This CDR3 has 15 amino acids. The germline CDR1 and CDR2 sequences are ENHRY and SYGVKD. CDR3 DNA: TGTGCCATCAGTGAGTCGGCGGGTAGCACAGATACGCAGTATTTT. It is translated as CAISESAGSTDTQYF.

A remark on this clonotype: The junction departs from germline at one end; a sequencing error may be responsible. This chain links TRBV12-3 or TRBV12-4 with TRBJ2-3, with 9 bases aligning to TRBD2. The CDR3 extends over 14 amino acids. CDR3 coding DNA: TGTGCCAGCAATTTAGCGGGAGTGAGAGATACGCAGTATTTT. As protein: CASNLAGVRDTQYF.

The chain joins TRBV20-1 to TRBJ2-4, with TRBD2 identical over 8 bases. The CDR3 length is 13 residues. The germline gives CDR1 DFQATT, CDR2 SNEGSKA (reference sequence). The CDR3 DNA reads TGCAGCTGTAGCGGGGACACCAAAAACATTCAGTACTTC. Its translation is CSCSGDTKNIQYF.

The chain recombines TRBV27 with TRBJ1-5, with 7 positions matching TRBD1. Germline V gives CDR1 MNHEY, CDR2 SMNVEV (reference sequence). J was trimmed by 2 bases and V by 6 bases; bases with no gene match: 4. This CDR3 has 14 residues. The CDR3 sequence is CASSTGVGNQPQHF. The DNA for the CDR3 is TGTGCCAGCAGCACAGGGGTTGGCAATCAGCCCCAGCATTTT.

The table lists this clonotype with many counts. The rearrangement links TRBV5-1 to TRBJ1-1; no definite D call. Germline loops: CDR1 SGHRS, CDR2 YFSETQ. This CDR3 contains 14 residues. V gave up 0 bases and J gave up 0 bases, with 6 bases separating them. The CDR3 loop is CASSLEDLNTEAFF. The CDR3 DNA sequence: TGCGCCAGCAGCTTGGAGGACTTGAACACTGAAGCTTTCTTT.

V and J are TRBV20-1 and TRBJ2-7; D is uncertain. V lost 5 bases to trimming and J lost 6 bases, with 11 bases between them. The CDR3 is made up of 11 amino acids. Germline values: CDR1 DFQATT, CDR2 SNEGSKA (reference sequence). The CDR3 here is CSAVPRLEQYF. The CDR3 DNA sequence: TGCAGTGCTGTTCCCAGACTCGAGCAGTACTTC.

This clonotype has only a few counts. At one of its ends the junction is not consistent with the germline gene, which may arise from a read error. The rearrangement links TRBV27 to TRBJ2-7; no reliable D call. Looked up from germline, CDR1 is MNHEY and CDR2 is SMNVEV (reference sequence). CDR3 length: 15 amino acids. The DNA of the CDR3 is TGCACCAGCAGTTCCCCGAACCGATCCTCCTACGAGCAGTACTTC. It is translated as CTSSSPNRSSYEQYF.

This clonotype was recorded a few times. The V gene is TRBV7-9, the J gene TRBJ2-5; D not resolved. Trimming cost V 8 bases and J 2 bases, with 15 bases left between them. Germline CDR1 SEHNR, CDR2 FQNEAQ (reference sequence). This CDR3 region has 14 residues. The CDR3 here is CASLSPTEQETQYF. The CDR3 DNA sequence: TGTGCCAGCCTCAGCCCCACAGAACAAGAGACCCAGTACTTC. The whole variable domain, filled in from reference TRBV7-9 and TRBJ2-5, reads DTGVSQNPRHKITKRGQNVTFRCDPISEHNRLYWYRQTLGQGPEFLTYFQNEAQLEKSRLLSDRFSAERPKGSFSTLEIQRTEQGDSAMYLCASLSPTEQETQYFGPGTRLLVL.

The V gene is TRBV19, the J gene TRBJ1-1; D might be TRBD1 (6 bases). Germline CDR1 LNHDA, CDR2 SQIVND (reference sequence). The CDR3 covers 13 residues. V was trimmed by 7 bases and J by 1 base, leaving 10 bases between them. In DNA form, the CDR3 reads TGTGCCAGTACCCTACAGGGGAACACTGAAGCTTTCTTT. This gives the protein CASTLQGNTEAFF.

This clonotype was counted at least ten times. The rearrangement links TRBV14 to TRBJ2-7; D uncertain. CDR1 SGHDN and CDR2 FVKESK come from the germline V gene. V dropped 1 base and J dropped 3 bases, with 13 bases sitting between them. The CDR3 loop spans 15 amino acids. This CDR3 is CASSQGWGSGYEQYF. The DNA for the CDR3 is TGTGCCAGCAGCCAAGGATGGGGTTCTGGCTACGAGCAGTACTTC.

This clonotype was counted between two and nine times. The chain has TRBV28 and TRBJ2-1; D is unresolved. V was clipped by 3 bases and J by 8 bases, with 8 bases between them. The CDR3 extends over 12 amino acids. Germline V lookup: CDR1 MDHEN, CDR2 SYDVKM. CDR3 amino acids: CASSFPSDEQFF. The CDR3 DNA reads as TGTGCCAGCAGTTTCCCGAGCGATGAGCAGTTCTTC.

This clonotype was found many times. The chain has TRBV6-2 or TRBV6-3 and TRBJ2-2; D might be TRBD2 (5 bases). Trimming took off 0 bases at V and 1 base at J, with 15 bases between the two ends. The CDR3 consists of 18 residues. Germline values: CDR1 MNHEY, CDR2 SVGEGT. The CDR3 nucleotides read TGTGCCAGCAGTTACTCGCACGTCGGGGAGCGGAACACCGGGGAGCTGTTTTTT. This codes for CASSYSHVGERNTGELFF.

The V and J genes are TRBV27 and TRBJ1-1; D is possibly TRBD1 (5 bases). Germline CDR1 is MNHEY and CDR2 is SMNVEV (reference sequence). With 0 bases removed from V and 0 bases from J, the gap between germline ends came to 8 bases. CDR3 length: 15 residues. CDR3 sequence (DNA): TGTGCCAGCAGTTTATCGACAGAGATGAACACTGAAGCTTTCTTT. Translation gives CASSLSTEMNTEAFF.

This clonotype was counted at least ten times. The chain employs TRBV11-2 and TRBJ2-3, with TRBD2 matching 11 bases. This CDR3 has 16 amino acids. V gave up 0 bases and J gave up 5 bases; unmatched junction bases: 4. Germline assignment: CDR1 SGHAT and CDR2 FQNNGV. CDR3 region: CASSLELAGVVDTQYF. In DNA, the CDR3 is TGTGCCAGCAGCTTAGAACTAGCGGGAGTGGTAGATACGCAGTATTTT.

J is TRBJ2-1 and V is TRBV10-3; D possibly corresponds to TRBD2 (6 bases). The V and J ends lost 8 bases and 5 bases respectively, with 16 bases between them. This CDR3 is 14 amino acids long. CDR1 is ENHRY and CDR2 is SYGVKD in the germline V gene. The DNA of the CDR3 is TGTGCCATCGGAAGGGAGCGGGCTAACAATGAGCAGTTCTTC. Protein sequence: CAIGRERANNEQFF.